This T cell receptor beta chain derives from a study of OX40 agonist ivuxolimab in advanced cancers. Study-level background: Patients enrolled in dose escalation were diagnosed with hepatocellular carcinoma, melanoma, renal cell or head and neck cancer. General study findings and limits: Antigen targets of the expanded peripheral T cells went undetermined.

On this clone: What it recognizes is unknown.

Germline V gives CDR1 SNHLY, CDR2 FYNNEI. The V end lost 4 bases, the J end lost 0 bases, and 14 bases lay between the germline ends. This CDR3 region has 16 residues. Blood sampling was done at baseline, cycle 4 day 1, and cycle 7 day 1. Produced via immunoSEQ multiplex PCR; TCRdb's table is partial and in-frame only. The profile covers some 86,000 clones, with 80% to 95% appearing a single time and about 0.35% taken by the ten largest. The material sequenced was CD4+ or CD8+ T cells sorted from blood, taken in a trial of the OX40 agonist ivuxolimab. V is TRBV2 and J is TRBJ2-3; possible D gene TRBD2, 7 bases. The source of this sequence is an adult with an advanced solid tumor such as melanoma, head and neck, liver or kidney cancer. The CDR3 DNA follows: TGTGCCAGCAGTGTTTTCGGGGGGACAAGCACAGATACGCAGTATTTT. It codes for CASSVFGGTSTDTQYF.